One T cell receptor (beta chain) is described in this entry. This entry comes from a study of T cell changes during pregnancy in multiple sclerosis. Assay used: immunoSEQ multiplex PCR; TCRdb lists only in-frame clones, some missing. The sample holds about 70,000 clones, about 92% seen once. CDR3 length: 15 residues. The V and J ends lost 3 bases and 3 bases respectively, with 14 bases between them. Germline V gene sequence: CDR1 SEHNR, CDR2 FQNEAQ (reference sequence). Material: CD8+ T cells from peripheral blood mononuclear cells, obtained in the third trimester of pregnancy. The clonotype originates from a female donor in good health, enrolled as a control in a pregnancy study. V and J are TRBV7-9 and TRBJ1-2, with a possible D match to TRBD1 (5 bases). DNA of the CDR3: TGTGCCAGCAGCTTCCCGACAGAGAAATACTATGGCTACACCTTC. Translation gives CASSFPTEKYYGYTF.